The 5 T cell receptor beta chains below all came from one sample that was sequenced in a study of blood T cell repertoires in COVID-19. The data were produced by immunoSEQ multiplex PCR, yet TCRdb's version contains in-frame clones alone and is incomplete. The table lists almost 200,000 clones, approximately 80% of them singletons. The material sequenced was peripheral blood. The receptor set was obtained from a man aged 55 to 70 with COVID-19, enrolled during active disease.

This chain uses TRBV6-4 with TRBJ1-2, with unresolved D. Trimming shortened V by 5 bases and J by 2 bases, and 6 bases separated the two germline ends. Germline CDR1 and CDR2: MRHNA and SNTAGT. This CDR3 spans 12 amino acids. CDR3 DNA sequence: TGTGCCAGCAGTTCGGGGAACTATGGCTACACCTTC. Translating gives CASSSGNYGYTF.

This CDR3 reads CASNSLQGARGNEQFF. The CDR3 nucleotides read TGTGCCAGCAACTCCCTACAGGGGGCGCGGGGCAATGAGCAGTTCTTC. The rearrangement links TRBV5-4 to TRBJ2-1; 9 bases fit TRBD1. Germline V gene sequence: CDR1 SGHNT, CDR2 YYREEE (reference sequence). The CDR3 runs 16 residues. V shed 6 bases, J shed 6 bases, and the junction held 13 bases outside the gene matches.

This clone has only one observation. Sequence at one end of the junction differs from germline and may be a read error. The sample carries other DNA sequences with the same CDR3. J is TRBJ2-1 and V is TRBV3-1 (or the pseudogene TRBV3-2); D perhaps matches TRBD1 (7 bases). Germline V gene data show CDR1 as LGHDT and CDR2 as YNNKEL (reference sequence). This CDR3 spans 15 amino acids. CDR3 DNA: TGCGCCAGCAGCCAAGGGGGGACAGTCCTCAATGAGCAGTTCTTC. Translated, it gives CASSQGGTVLNEQFF.

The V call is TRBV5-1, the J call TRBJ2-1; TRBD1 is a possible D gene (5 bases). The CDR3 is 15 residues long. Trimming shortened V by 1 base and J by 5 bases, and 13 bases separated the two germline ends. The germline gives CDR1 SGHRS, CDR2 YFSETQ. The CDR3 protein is CASSLLGRANNEQFF. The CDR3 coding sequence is TGCGCCAGCAGCTTGCTGGGCAGGGCAAACAATGAGCAGTTCTTC. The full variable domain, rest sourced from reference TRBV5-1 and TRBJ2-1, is KAGVTQTPRYLIKTRGQQVTLSCSPISGHRSVSWYQQTPGQGLQFLFEYFSETQRNKGNFPGRFSGRQFSNSRSEMNVSTLELGDSALYLCASSLLGRANNEQFFGPGTRLTVL.

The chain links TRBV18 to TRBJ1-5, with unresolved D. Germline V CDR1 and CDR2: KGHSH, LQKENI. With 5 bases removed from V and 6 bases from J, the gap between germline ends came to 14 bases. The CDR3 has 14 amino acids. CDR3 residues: CASSKGRNTQPQHF. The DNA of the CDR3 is TGTGCCAGCTCAAAAGGGAGGAATACTCAGCCCCAGCATTTT.